What follows is one TCR beta chain and its context. Synthetic templates analogous to TCR were spiked into all PCRs individually. Generated by immunoSEQ multiplex PCR, the TCRdb table keeps only in-frame clones and is missing some. The data contain fewer than 90,000 clones, approximately 90% of them singletons. This entry comes from a study of PD-L1 blockade in urothelial cancer. Described time point: peripheral blood 6 weeks after treatment start. V shed 7 bases and J 5 bases; nucleotides not matched to a gene: 5. The CDR3 sequence is 13 residues long. CDR1 and CDR2 (germline): SQVTM, ANQGSEA. The sample here was PBMCs, taken around atezolizumab (anti-PD-L1) treatment. This clonotype was sampled from a woman aged 80 or older with urothelial cancer. The V call is TRBV29-1, the J call TRBJ1-5; 10 bases are a match to TRBD1. The CDR3 sequence is CSAGTGVDQPQHF. The CDR3 DNA reads as TGCAGCGCCGGGACAGGGGTAGATCAGCCCCAGCATTTT.